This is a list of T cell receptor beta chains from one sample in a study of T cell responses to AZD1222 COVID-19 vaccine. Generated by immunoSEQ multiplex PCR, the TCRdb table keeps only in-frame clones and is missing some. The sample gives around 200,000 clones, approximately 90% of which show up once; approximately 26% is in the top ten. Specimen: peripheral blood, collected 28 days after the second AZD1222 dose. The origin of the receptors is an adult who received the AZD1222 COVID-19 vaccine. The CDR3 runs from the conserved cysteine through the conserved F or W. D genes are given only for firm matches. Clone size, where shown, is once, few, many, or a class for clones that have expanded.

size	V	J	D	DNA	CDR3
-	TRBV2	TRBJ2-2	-	TGTGCCAGCAGTGAGGTCAGGGATACCGGGGAGCTGTTTTTT	CASSEVRDTGELFF
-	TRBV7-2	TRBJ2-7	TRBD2	TGTGCCAGCAGCTTAAGCTTAACGGGAGGGCCCTACGAGCAGTACTTC	CASSLSLTGGPYEQYF
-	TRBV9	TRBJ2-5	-	TGTGCCAGCAGCGCACGACCAGGCCTTCCGTACCAAGAGACCCAGTACTTC	CASSARPGLPYQETQYF
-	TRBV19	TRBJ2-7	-	TGTGCCAGTAGATCACATCTCGAGCAGTACTTC	CASRSHLEQYF
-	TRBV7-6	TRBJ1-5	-	TGTGCCAGCAGCCAGGGACACTCGGTCCAGCCCCAGCATTTT	CASSQGHSVQPQHF
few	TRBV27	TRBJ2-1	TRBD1	TGTGCCAGTACAACAGGGGATCGGTACAATGAGCAGTTCTTC	CASTTGDRYNEQFF
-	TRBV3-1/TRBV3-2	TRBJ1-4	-	TGTGCCAGCAGCCAAGCAGGGGAGGCGCATGAAAAACTGTTTTTT	CASSQAGEAHEKLFF
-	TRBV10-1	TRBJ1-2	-	TGCGCCAGCAGTGAGTCGAAAGGGGATTCAGGTGGCTACACCTTC	CASSESKGDSGGYTF
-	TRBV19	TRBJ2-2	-	TGTGCCAGTAGTATTTCAGGGGCTACGAACACCGGGGAGCTGTTTTTT	CASSISGATNTGELFF
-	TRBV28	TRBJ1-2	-	TGTGCCAGCATAAAAGCGGGGAGCTATGGCTACACCTTC	CASIKAGSYGYTF
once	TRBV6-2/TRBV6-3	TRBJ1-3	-	TGTGCCAGCAGTTACCCTGGACTGAACTCTGGAAACACCATATATTTT	CASSYPGLNSGNTIYF
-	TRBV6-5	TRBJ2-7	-	TGTGCCAGCAGTTACTCGGGCAGAACCTACGAGCAGTACTTC	CASSYSGRTYEQYF
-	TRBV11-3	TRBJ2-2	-	TGTGCCAGCAGCTTACCCACCGGGGAGCTGTTTTTT	CASSLPTGELFF
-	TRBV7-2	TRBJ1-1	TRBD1	TGTGCCAGCAGAATTACAGGGGGCTTCGCTGAAGCTTTCTTT	CASRITGGFAEAFF
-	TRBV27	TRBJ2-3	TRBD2	TGTGCCAGTTCCCCCGGGAGGTTTTATCCAGATACGCAGTATTTT	CASSPGRFYPDTQYF
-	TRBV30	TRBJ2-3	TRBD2	TGTGCTTATTCAGCGGGAGGACGCACAGATACGCAGTATTTT	CAYSAGGRTDTQYF
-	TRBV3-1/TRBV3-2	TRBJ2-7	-	TGTGCCAGCAGCCAAGATCTGGGGGCATTGGGCGAGCAGTACTTC	CASSQDLGALGEQYF
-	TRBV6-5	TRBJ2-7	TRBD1	TGTGCCAGCAGCCGACAGGGAAGCTACGAGCAGTACTTC	CASSRQGSYEQYF
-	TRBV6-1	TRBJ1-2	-	TGTGCCAGCAGTGACCAGGGGCCCTATGGCTACACCTTC	CASSDQGPYGYTF
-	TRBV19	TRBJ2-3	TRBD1	TGTGCCAGTAGCCTGGGACAGGCCACAGATACGCAGTATTTT	CASSLGQATDTQYF
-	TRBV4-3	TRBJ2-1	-	TGCGCCAGCAGCCAAGCCCCCCGGGGGACCGACTACAATGAGCAGTTCTTC	CASSQAPRGTDYNEQFF
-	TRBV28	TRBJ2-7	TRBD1	TGTGCCAGCAGTGGACAGGCCAACTACGAGCAGTACTTC	CASSGQANYEQYF
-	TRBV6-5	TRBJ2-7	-	TGTGCCAGCAGCACACCGCGGGGAAAGTACGAGCAGTACTTC	CASSTPRGKYEQYF
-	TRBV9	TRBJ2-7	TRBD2	TGTGCCAGCAGCCTCCTAGGGACTAGCTCCTACGAGCAGTACTTC	CASSLLGTSSYEQYF
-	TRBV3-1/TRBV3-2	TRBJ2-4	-	TGTGCCAGCAGCCATCGGACAGCGGTCGGGGGCAAAAACATTCAGTACTTC	CASSHRTAVGGKNIQYF
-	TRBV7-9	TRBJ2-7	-	TGTGCCAGCAGCTTAGGGGGTTCCCACGAGCAGTACTTC	CASSLGGSHEQYF
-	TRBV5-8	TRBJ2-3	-	TGTGCCAGCAGCCGAGAACCGGGCTACACAGATACGCAGTATTTT	CASSREPGYTDTQYF
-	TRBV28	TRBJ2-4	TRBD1	TGTGCCAGCAGTACTCCCTCCTCGGGACAGGGTCTGGCCAAAAACATTCAGTACTTC	CASSTPSSGQGLAKNIQYF
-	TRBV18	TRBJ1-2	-	TGTGCCAGCTCACCACCTAACAGGGTCCTGGGGGACTATGGCTACACCTTC	CASSPPNRVLGDYGYTF
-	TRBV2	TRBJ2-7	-	TGTGCCAGCATTAATCGGGGTAGTCCCTACGAGCAGTACTTC	CASINRGSPYEQYF
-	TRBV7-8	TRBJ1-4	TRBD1	TGTGCCAGCAGCCTACTAAGGACAGGGAGGGATGAAAAACTGTTTTTT	CASSLLRTGRDEKLFF
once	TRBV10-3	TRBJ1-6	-	TGTGCCATCTCGGAGGGGTGGAATAATTCACCCCTCCACTTT	CAISEGWNNSPLHF
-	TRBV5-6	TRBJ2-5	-	TGTGCCAGCAGCTTGGGTCTCGACCAAGAGACCCAGTACTTC	CASSLGLDQETQYF
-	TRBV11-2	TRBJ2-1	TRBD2	TGTGCCAGCAGCTTTTATAGCGGGGGTGACAATGAGCAGTTCTTC	CASSFYSGGDNEQFF
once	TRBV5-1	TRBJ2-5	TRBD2	TGCGCCAGCAGTGGTGGGAGGGCCCGTAGGGAGACCCAGTACTTC	CASSGGRARRETQYF
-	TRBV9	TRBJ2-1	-	TGTGCCAGCAGCCGCGGAGTGGCGGAGTTCTACAATGAGCAGTTCTTC	CASSRGVAEFYNEQFF
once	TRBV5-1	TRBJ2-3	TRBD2	TGCGCCAGCAGCCTCGGACTAGCAACAGATACGCAGTATTTT	CASSLGLATDTQYF
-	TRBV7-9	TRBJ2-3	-	TGTGCCAGCTACGGGGAGTACCCAGATACGCAGTATTTT	CASYGEYPDTQYF
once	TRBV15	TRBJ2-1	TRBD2	TGTGCCACCAGCAGTCCCGGGACTAGCGGCTACAATGAGCAGTTCTTC	CATSSPGTSGYNEQFF
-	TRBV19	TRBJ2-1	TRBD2	TGTGCCAGTAGTGTACCGGGACTAGCGGGACCACACAATGAGCAGTTCTTC	CASSVPGLAGPHNEQFF
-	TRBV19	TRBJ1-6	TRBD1	TGTGCCAGTAGTACTTACCGGGACAGGGTGAATTCACCCCTCCACTTT	CASSTYRDRVNSPLHF
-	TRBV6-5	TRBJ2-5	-	TGTGCCAGCAGTTCAGGATACCAAGAGACCCAGTACTTC	CASSSGYQETQYF